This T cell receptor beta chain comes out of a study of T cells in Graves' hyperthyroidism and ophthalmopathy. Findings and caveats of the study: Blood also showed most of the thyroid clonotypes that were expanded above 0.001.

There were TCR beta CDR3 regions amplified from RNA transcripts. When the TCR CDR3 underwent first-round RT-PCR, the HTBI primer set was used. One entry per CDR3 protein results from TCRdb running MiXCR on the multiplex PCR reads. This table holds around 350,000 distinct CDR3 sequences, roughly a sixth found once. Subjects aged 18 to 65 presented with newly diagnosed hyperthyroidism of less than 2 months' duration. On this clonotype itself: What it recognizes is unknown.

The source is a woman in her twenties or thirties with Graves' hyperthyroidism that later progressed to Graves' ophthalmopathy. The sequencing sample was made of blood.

CDR3 loop: CASKTPGQESNEQFF. The DNA of the CDR3 is TGTGCCAGTAAAACACCGGGACAGGAGTCCAATGAGCAGTTCTTC. The rearrangement uses TRBV19 and TRBJ2-1; 8 bases line up with TRBD1. The V gene's germline CDR1 is LNHDA and CDR2 SQIVND (reference sequence). V trimming: 7 bases; J trimming: 6 bases; junction bases outside the gene matches: 11. The CDR3 runs 15 residues.